This TCR beta chain was sequenced in a study of T-cell reconstitution after alpha-beta-depleted transplantation in children. Unique molecular identifiers tagged the TCRbeta library. Via MiXCR, TCRdb re-called the PCR reads, giving one row per CDR3 protein. Of 780,000 or so distinct CDR3 sequences in the sample, roughly 15% were seen once. The study's findings and limits: Newly produced T cells mostly accounted for T-cell counts and diversity one year post-transplant.

The germline CDR1 and CDR2 sequences are WSHSY and SAAADI. Trimming removed 8 bases at V and 0 bases at J, with 12 bases between. This CDR3 region has 14 residues. This clonotype came up a few times. The antigen is not known. The V and J genes are TRBV10-2 and TRBJ2-3; D is possibly TRBD2 (5 bases). The receptor was isolated from a male patient between 10 and 17 years old who had a stem cell transplant for acute lymphoblastic leukemia, so the T cells may come from the graft donor. This material consisted of PBMCs, mostly from graft donor cells, taken 360 days after TCRalphabeta/CD19-depleted stem cell transplant. Here the CDR3 reads CASRASPSTDTQYF. The DNA of the CDR3 is TGCGCCAGCCGGGCTAGCCCCAGCACAGATACGCAGTATTTT.